These 7 T cell receptor beta chains were sequenced from one sample in a study of shared clonotypes between healthy human individuals (dated by TCRdb to 2019 to 2021). Libraries came from the immunoSEQ multiplex PCR assay. This immuneACCESS table, as held by TCRdb, lists in-frame sequences with V and J called but not all clones. Of the missing ones, under half trace to an unresolved V gene in checked studies; the others have no known cause. The table for this sample lists around 1,000,000 clones; approximately 77% of them were counted only once. Approximately 0.9% of the sample rests with the top ten. The sequencing sample was made of memory CD4+ T cells from PBMCs. The intended sense of this specimen's cell subset or site label: CD45RA-negative fraction. These receptors were obtained from a man aged 18 to 29 in good health. Some clones in this sample may be carry-over from other donors' samples.

On this clone: A read error is likely here: a far larger clone is one base away. This rearrangement joins TRBV6-6 to TRBJ1-3; D unclear. Between the trimmed V and J ends, which lost 6 bases and 3 bases, there was a span of 6 bases. Per germline, CDR1 MNHNY and CDR2 SVGAGI (reference sequence). CDR3 length: 12 amino acids. The CDR3 is CASSPDGNTIYF. The CDR3 coding sequence is TGTGCCAGCAGCCCCGATGGAAACACCATATATTTT.

The V and J genes are TRBV5-4 and TRBJ2-5, with a possible D match to TRBD1 (6 bases). The CDR3 consists of 16 residues. V was cut by 0 bases and J by 4 bases, with 16 bases left in between. Per germline, CDR1 SGHNT and CDR2 YYREEE (reference sequence). CDR3 amino acids: CASSLGAITGLETQYF. The CDR3 nucleotides are TGTGCCAGCAGCTTGGGGGCCATCACAGGGTTAGAGACCCAGTACTTC.

The chain carries TRBV4-1 and TRBJ2-1, with TRBD2 identical over 7 bases. The CDR3 has 16 residues. V dropped 2 bases and J dropped 2; count of bases not matched to a gene: 6. CDR1 is MGHRA, CDR2 YSYEKL, per germline. The CDR3 coding sequence is TGCGCCAGCAGCCAAAATAGCGGGCGCCCCTACAATGAGCAGTTCTTC. Its translation is CASSQNSGRPYNEQFF.

The gene calls are TRBV2 and TRBJ2-3; 7 bases fit TRBD2. This CDR3 region has 16 residues. Trimming cost V 3 bases and J 2 bases; bases outside gene matches: 8. Germline V lookup: CDR1 SNHLY, CDR2 FYNNEI. For the CDR3, the DNA is TGTGCCAGCAGTGAGGGGCGGGAGACACCCACAGATACGCAGTATTTT. Protein sequence: CASSEGRETPTDTQYF.

This chain links TRBV27 with TRBJ1-1; 10 bases map to TRBD1. Germline assignment: CDR1 MNHEY and CDR2 SMNVEV (reference sequence). The V gene end was trimmed by 6 bases and the J gene end by 7 bases; junction bases not matched to a gene: 14. This CDR3 has 16 residues. The chain's CDR3 is CASRFLSADRGIEAFF. The CDR3 DNA reads TGTGCCAGCAGGTTTTTGAGCGCGGACAGGGGGATTGAAGCTTTCTTT.

This clone was detected many times. CDR3: CASSPPGGQPQHF. In DNA form, the CDR3 reads TGTGCCAGCAGCCCCCCGGGTGGTCAGCCCCAGCATTTT. The chain couples TRBV7-8 to TRBJ1-5; D is undetermined. V was trimmed by 5 bases and J by 6 bases, leaving 11 bases between them. The length of the CDR3 is 13 residues. CDR1 and CDR2 (germline): SGHVS, FQNEAQ.

This rearrangement joins TRBV28 to TRBJ2-7; D not resolved. The CDR3 loop spans 13 amino acids. The germline V gene encodes CDR1 MDHEN and CDR2 SYDVKM. The germline V and J ends were trimmed by 2 bases and 2 bases, with 7 bases remaining between them. CDR3: CASSLIPPYEQYF. CDR3 in DNA: TGTGCCAGCAGTTTAATCCCCCCCTACGAGCAGTACTTC.